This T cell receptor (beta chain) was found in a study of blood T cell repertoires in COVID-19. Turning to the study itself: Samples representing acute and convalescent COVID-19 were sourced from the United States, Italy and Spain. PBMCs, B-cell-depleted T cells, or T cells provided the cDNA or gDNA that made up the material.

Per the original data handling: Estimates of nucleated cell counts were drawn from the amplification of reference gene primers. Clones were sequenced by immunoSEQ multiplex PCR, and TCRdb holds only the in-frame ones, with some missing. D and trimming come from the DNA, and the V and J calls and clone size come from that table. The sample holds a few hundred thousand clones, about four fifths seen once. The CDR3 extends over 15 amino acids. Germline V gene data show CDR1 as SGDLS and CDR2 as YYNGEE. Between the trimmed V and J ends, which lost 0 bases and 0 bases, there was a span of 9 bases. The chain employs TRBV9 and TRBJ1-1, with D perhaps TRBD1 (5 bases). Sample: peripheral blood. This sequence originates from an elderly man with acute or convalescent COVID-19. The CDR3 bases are TGTGCCAGCAGCGTAGCGGCGGGGGTGAACACTGAAGCTTTCTTT. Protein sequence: CASSVAAGVNTEAFF.